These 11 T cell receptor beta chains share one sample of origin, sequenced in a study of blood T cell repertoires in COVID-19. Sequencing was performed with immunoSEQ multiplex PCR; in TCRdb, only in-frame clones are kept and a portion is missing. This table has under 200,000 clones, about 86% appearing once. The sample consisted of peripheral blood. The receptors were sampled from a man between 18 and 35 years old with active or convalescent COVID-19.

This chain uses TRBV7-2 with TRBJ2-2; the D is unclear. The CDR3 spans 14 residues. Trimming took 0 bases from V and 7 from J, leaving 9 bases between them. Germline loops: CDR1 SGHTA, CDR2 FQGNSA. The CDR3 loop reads CASSLAPGFGELFF. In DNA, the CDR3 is TGTGCCAGCAGCTTAGCCCCCGGGTTCGGGGAGCTGTTTTTT.

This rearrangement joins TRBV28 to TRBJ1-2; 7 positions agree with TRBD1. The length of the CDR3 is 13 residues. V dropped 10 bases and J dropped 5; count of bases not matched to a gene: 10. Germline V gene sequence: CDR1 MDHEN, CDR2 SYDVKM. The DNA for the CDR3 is TGTGCCACCAAACAGGGGAGTAGGTATGGCTACACCTTC. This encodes CATKQGSRYGYTF.

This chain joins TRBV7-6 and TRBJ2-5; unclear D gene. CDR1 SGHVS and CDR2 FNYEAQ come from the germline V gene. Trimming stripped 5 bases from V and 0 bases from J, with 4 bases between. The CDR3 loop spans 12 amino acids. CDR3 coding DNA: TGTGCCAGCAGCCGGTACCAAGAGACCCAGTACTTC. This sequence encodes CASSRYQETQYF.

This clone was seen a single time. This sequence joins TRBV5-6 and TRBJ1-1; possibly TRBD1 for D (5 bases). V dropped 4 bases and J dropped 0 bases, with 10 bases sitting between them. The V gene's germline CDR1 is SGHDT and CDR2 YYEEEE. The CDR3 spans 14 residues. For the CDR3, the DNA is TGTGCCAGCAGCCCGACAGTCCTGAACACTGAAGCTTTCTTT. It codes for CASSPTVLNTEAFF.

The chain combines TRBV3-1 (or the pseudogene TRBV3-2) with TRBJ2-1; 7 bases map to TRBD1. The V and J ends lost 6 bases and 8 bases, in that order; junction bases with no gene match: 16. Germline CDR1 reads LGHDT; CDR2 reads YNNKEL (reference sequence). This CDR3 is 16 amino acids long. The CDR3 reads CASSFSRGQRSDEQFF. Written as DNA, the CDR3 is TGTGCCAGCAGTTTTAGCCGGGGACAGAGAAGCGATGAGCAGTTCTTC.

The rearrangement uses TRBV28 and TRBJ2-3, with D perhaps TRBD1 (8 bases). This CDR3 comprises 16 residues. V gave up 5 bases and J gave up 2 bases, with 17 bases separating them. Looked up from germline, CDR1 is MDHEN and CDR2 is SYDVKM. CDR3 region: CASSRQGRGTTDTQYF. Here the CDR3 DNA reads TGTGCCAGCAGTCGACAGGGGAGGGGGACCACAGATACGCAGTATTTT.

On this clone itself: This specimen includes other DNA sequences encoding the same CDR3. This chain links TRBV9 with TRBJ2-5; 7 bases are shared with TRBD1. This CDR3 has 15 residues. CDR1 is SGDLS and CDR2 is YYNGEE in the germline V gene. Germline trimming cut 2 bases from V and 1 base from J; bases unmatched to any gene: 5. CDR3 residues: CASSVQTGPQETQYF. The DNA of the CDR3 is TGTGCCAGCAGCGTCCAGACAGGGCCCCAAGAGACCCAGTACTTC.

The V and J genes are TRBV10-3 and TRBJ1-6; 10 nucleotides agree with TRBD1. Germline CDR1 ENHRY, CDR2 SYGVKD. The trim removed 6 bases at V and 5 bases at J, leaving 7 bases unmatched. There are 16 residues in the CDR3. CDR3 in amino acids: CAIRETGTGDNSPLHF. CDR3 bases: TGTGCCATCAGGGAAACCGGGACAGGGGATAATTCACCCCTCCACTTT.

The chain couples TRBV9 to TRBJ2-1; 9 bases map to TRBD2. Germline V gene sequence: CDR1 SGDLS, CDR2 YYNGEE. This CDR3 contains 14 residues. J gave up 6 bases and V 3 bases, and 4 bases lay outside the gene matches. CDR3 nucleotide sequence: TGTGCCAGCAGCGCGATAGCGGGAGCCAATGAGCAGTTCTTC. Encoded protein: CASSAIAGANEQFF.

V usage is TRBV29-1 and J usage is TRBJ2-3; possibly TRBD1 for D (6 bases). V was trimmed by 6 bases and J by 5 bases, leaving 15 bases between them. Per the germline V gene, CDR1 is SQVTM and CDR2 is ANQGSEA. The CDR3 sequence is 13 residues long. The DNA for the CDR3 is TGCAGCGTCCACGAACAGGGACAAGATACGCAGTATTTT. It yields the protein CSVHEQGQDTQYF.

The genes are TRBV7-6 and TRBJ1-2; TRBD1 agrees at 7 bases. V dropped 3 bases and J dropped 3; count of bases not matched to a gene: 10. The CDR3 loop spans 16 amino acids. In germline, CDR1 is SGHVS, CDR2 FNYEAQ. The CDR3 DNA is TGTGCCAGCAGCTTTCTCCAGGGGGAAATTGACTATGGCTACACCTTC. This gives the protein CASSFLQGEIDYGYTF.